Here is one T cell receptor beta chain with its context. This clonotype is deemed medium-sized (0.01 to 0.1%). Its cognate antigen has yet to be identified. Within one base of it there is no much larger clone, and no base qualities were kept. The treatment or condition label, as the study defines it: PENTA 11 planned treatment interruption arm or continuous ART arm. Children from the United Kingdom aged 2 to 15 years who had been given at least three-drug ART for at least 24 weeks were enrolled as participants. Cryopreserved PBMCs containing at least 5 million viable cells were required, and a few candidate patients were excluded because of low viable PBMC yield. Memory CD8+ CD45RO+ CD45RA- T cells were FACS-sorted from thawed PBMCs on a FACSAria III cell sorter. After sorting, cells were fixed, and RNA was extracted with the RNeasy FFPE kit and then with the RNeasy Micro kit. The sample originates from a study of HIV-infected children after antiretroviral therapy interruption (dated by TCRdb to the late 2010s). At the level of the whole study: Eight children were included: four on planned treatment interruption and four on continuous treatment, all with CD4+ count above 500 and viral load below 50 copies/ml. Median age was 9.5 years in the interruption group and about 8 years in the continuous treatment group. Exposure to EBV and CMV had been recorded for most participating children. For the interruption arm, samples were taken at week 0, at week 12, at the end of interruption (week 24 or 48), and roughly 3 years after the study ended. For the continuous-treatment arm, samples from the corresponding weeks 0, 48 and 150 were analyzed. Alongside measurements of thymic output, the study compared TCR repertoires of children on planned treatment interruption with TCR repertoires of children on continuous antiretroviral treatment.

Libraries were prepared through 3' RACE. To correct PCR amplification bias, TCR libraries were generated from RNA with a 3' RACE protocol that used unique molecular identifiers. Up to about 12 amplicon libraries were pooled and sequenced on an Illumina MiSeq with v2 2x250 paired-end chemistry. Per the original workflow: Reads were processed with Decombinator for assignment of V and J genes and CDR3, and barcode-based correction of errors and PCR bias was applied. Before Gini coefficients were calculated with the R ineq package, the repertoires were subsampled to the same depth. CDR3 similarity was assessed with GLIPH, Hamming distance and a shared triplet metric. Starting from the raw public reads, TCRdb applied fastp trimming at Q25, assembled clones with MiXCR and retained in-frame beta chains. Entries are consolidated by CDR3 protein sequence, retaining the most common genes and DNA. The V and J calls were not made by the authors but by TCRdb's processing. The sample table lists about 4,000 distinct CDR3 sequences, approximately 4.6% of them with a count of one. Roughly 24% of the sample goes to the ten largest clones.

The full study reports these points: Shared-triplet CDR3 clusters increased after interruption in a few patients; the overall increase was not significant unless one outlier patient was excluded. The low number of patients is a limitation and the data should be interpreted with caution. In naive CD4+ repertoires of PTI patients, reduced CDR3 sharing between time points was observed after interruption began, whereas many sequences were found to be shared between end of interruption and 3 years later.

CDR1 SGHDT and CDR2 YYEEEE were looked up in the germline V gene. There are 16 amino acids in the CDR3, from cysteine to phenylalanine inclusive. Kept here is only the CDR3 DNA, which spans 48 bases and is read in frame from base 1. V is reduced by 4 bases and J by 7 bases, leaving a spacing of 21 bases between them. Sequences were derived from CD45RO+ CD8+ T cells from PBMCs, pooled from several time points, sampled from a donor given antiretroviral therapy, either interrupted or continuous. The meaning of the sample's cell subset or site label: memory CD8+ CD45RO+ CD45RA- T cells. This TCR derives from a pool of human donors with HIV. In this chain, TRBV5-6 is recombined with TRBJ1-5, with TRBD1 perhaps the D gene, on 5 matching bases. The DNA is as follows: TGTGCCAGCAGCCTGAGGGGTCAGGGAATACGGCAGCCCCAGCATTTT. Its protein product is CASSLRGQGIRQPQHF.